This T cell receptor (beta chain) is from a study of blood T cell repertoires in COVID-19 (dated by TCRdb to 2020 to 2021). With respect to the entire study: The collaborator samples originated in the United States, Italy and Spain and spanned the acute and convalescent phases of COVID-19. The prospective study material was composed of cDNA or gDNA derived from T cells, B-cell-depleted T cells, or PBMCs. Subjects who had been exposed to COVID-19, were actively infected with it, or had recovered from it provided the deeply sampled blood TCRbeta repertoires that made up the dataset. The repertoires were released in a freely available public database meant as a resource for research on the immune response to SARS-CoV-2. Samples were obtained from the ongoing ImmuneRACE study (first 160 participants) and from some 1,300 subjects provided by 6 global collaborators. Nearly every sample came with metadata listing a de-identified subject ID, COVID-19 status, age in years and sex. Where HLA class I and class II types were available, the types were taken from metadata supplied by the sample provider, not from assay-based typing. General findings and caveats noted by the study authors: How much clinical and demographic metadata was included differed by source and by participant, and the metadata was provided uncurated.

TCRbeta CDR3 regions were amplified from genomic DNA by means of the immunoSEQ Assay, a bias-controlled multiplex PCR. The authors' analysis ran thus. The number of nucleated cells in each sample was estimated from the amplification of reference gene primers within the assay. To quantify the absolute abundance of each unique TCRbeta CDR3 rearrangement, sequence reads were collapsed and filtered. For each sample, productive Simpson clonality was calculated as the square root of Simpson's diversity index across productive rearrangements. TCRdb provides this immuneACCESS table in a form limited to in-frame rearrangements. Some clones are lacking; in checked studies, under half of them reflect an unresolved V gene, and why the rest are absent is not known. Clonal size and the V and J genes are those of that table, whereas D and trimming came from the DNA. For this sample there are 260,000 or so clones; around 83% appear just once. The ten largest clones add up to approximately 5.9% of the sample.

The CDR1 and CDR2 encoded by the germline V gene are KGHSH and LQKENI. The CDR3 has 16 amino acids, counting the end cysteine and phenylalanine. The kept DNA is CDR3 alone, 48 bases in frame from the first base. V is reduced by 1 base and J by 0 bases, leaving a spacing of 10 bases between them. The collaborating institutions used their own protocols to collect whole blood in K2EDTA tubes. For TCRbeta analysis, collaborators shipped samples as frozen whole blood, isolated PBMCs, or DNA extracted from either of those sample types. As concerns this clone: This receptor's antigen is unknown. Nothing much larger sits one base from this clone, and base qualities are not available.

The sequence links TRBV18 to TRBJ1-5, with an unclear D gene assignment. The source of this sequence is an elderly man with acute or convalescent COVID-19. The sequenced sample consisted of peripheral blood. The CDR3 is CASSPQRLNSNQPQHF. The DNA is TGTGCCAGCTCACCACAGAGACTAAATAGCAATCAGCCCCAGCATTTT.